The 5 T cell receptor beta chains presented below share a single source sample, sequenced in a study of metastatic and nonmetastatic thyroid tumors (dated by TCRdb to 2020 to 2021). The receptor library was made with PCR. Sequenced using an Illumina HiSeq 4000. TCRdb took the public reads, trimmed them with fastp at Q25, ran MiXCR for clone calling and kept in-frame beta chains. The sample yields approximately 6,000 clones; around a third were counted once. The top ten hold around 44% of the sample. No patient had received any treatment before thyroid surgery. Sequences were obtained from tumor tissue. The source is a female donor with papillary thyroid cancer or a benign thyroid nodule (not recorded which). Some clones in this sample may be carry-over from other donors' samples.

This clone was recorded many times. The chain recombines TRBV10-3 with TRBJ2-3, with D hard to call. The CDR3 spans 15 residues. Between the trimmed V and J ends, which lost 4 bases and 2 bases, there was a span of 13 bases. The germline gives CDR1 ENHRY, CDR2 SYGVKD. CDR3 region: CAISGGSPITDTQYF. DNA for the CDR3: TGTGCCATCAGTGGTGGTTCACCCATCACAGATACGCAGTATTTT.

The rearrangement uses TRBV6-1 and TRBJ2-7; tentative D call: TRBD1 (5 bases). The CDR3 has 15 residues. Trimming left V 2 bases short and J 0 bases short, with 11 bases between. Germline CDR1 MNHNS, CDR2 SASEGT. This CDR3 is CASSETTASSYEQYF. CDR3 sequence (DNA): TGTGCCAGCAGTGAAACGACAGCCAGCTCCTACGAGCAGTACTTC.

The chain carries TRBV15 and TRBJ2-7; D might be TRBD2 (6 bases). V was cut by 8 bases and J by 3 bases, with 14 bases left in between. The CDR3 extends over 13 amino acids. Per germline, CDR1 LNHNV and CDR2 YYDKDF (reference sequence). The CDR3 region is CATRLGSSYEQYF. The CDR3, as DNA: TGTGCCACCCGGCTCGGGAGTAGCTACGAGCAGTACTTC.

This clone is labeled medium-sized. J is TRBJ2-1 and V is TRBV2; D unresolved. The CDR3 is 13 amino acids. V was pared by 5 bases and J by 6 bases, with 11 bases between. CDR1 SNHLY and CDR2 FYNNEI come from the germline V gene. The chain's CDR3 is CASSPRVLNEQFF. The CDR3 coding sequence is TGTGCCAGCAGTCCTAGGGTCCTCAATGAGCAGTTCTTC.

By share, this clone ranks as medium-sized. The chain is built from TRBV4-2 and TRBJ2-5, with unresolved D. This CDR3 region has 14 residues. Trimming left V 0 bases short and J 1 base short, with 6 bases between. The germline V gene encodes CDR1 LGHNA and CDR2 YNFKEQ. The chain's CDR3 is CASSQEPGQETQYF. The CDR3, as DNA: TGTGCCAGCAGCCAAGAACCAGGCCAAGAGACCCAGTACTTC.